This TCR beta chain derives from a study of T cell changes during pregnancy in multiple sclerosis. Profiled with immunoSEQ multiplex PCR; TCRdb holds only in-frame clones, not every one. The data hold tens of thousands of clones, with around nine tenths observed a single time. Germline V CDR1 and CDR2: SGHVS, FNYEAQ. The ends were cut back, 3 bases at V and 6 bases at J, with 9 bases in the middle. The length of the CDR3 is 14 residues. The chain links TRBV7-6 to TRBJ1-6; TRBD1 might be the D (5 bases). The sequencing here drew on CD8+ T cells from peripheral blood mononuclear cells, taken in the second trimester of pregnancy. The TCR originated in a female donor in good health, enrolled as a control in a pregnancy study. CDR3: CASSLRGGNSPLHF. In nucleotides, the CDR3 is TGTGCCAGCAGCTTGAGGGGAGGTAATTCACCCCTCCACTTT.